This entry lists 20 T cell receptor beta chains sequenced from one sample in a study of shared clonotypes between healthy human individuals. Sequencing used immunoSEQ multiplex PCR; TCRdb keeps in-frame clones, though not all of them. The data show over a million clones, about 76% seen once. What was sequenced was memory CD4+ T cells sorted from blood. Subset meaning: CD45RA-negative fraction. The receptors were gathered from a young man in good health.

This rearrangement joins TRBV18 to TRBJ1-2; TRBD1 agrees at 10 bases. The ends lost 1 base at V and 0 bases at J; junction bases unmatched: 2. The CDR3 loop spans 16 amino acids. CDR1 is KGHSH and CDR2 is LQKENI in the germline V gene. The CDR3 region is CASSPQGQGSNYGYTF. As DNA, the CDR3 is TGTGCCAGCTCACCACAGGGACAGGGGTCTAACTATGGCTACACCTTC.

Here the CDR3 reads CASSPDVNYGYTF. CDR3 nucleotides: TGTGCCAGCTCACCTGACGTTAACTATGGCTACACCTTC. V and J are TRBV18 and TRBJ1-2; D not resolved. Per the germline V gene, CDR1 is KGHSH and CDR2 is LQKENI. CDR3 length: 13 amino acids. V shed 3 bases and J shed 1 base, with 6 bases lying between them.

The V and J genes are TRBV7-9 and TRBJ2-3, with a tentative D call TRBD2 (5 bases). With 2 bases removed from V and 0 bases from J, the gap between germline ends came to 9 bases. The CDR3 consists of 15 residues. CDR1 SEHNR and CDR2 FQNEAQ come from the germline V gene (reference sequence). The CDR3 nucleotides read TGTGCCAGCAGCTTAATAGCGCTAAGCACAGATACGCAGTATTTT. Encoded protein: CASSLIALSTDTQYF.

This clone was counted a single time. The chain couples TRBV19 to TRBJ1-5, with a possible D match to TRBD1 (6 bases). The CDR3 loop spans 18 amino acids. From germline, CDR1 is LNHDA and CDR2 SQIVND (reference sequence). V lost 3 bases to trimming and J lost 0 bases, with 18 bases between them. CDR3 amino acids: CASSIQGLIGYSNQPQHF. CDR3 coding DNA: TGTGCCAGTAGTATTCAGGGGTTGATTGGGTATAGCAATCAGCCCCAGCATTTT. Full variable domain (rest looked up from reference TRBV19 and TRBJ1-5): DGGITQSPKYLFRKEGQNVTLSCEQNLNHDAMYWYRQDPGQGLRLIYYSQIVNDFQKGDIAEGYSVSREKKESFPLTVTSAQKNPTAFYLCASSIQGLIGYSNQPQHFGDGTRLSIL.

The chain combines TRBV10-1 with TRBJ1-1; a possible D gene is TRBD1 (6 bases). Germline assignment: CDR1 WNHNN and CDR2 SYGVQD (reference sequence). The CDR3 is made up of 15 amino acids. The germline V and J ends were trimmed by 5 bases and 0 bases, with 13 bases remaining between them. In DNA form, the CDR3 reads TGCGCCAGCAGTTCCGGGGGCCAAATGAACACTGAAGCTTTCTTT. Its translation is CASSSGGQMNTEAFF.

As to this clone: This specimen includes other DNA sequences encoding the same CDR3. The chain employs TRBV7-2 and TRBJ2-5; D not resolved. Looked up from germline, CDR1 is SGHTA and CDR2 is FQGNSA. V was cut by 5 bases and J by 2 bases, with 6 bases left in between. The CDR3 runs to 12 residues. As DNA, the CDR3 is TGTGCCAGCAGCCGCATACAAGAGACCCAGTACTTC. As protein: CASSRIQETQYF.

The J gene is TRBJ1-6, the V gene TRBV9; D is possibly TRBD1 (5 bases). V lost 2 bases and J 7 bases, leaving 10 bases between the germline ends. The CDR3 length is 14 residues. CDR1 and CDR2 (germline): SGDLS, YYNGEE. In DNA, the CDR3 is TGTGCCAGCAGCGTGGGGGGATTAAATTCACCCCTCCACTTT. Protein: CASSVGGLNSPLHF.

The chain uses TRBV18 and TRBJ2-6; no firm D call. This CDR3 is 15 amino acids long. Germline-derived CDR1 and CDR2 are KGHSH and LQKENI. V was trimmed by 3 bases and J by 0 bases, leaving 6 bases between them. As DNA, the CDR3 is TGTGCCAGCTCACCGTATAGCTCTGGGGCCAACGTCCTGACTTTC. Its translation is CASSPYSSGANVLTF.

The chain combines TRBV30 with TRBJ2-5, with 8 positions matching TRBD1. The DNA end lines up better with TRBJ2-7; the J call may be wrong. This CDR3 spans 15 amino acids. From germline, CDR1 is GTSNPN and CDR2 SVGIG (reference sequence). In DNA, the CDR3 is TGTGCCTGGAGTGTAGGGCAGGGGGCTATCTACGAGCAGTACTTC. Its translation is CAWSVGQGAIYEQYF.

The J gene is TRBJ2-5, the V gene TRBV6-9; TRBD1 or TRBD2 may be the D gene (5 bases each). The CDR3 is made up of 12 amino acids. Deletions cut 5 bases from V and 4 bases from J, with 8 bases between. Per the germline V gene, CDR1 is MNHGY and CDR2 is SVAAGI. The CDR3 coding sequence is TGTGCCAGCAGTCCCGGGGCAGAGACCCAGTACTTC. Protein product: CASSPGAETQYF.

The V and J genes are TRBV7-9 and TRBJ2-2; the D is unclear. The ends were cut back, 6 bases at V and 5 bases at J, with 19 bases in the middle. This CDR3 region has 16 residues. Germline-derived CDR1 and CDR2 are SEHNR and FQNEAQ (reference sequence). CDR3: CASRPPVGSLTGELFF. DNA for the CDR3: TGTGCCAGCAGACCTCCCGTTGGTAGCTTGACCGGGGAGCTGTTTTTT.

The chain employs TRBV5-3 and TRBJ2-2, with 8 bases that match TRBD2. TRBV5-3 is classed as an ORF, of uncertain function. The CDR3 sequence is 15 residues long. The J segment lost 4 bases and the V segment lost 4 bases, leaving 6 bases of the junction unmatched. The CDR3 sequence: CARSQTSGSTGELFF. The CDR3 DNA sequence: TGTGCCAGAAGCCAGACAAGCGGGAGCACCGGGGAGCTGTTTTTT.

CDR3 bases: TGCGCCAGCAGCTTGATTGGGGACAATGAGCAGTTCTTC. The encoded protein is CASSLIGDNEQFF. The rearrangement links TRBV5-1 to TRBJ2-1; D ambiguous. CDR3 length: 13 residues. Trimming removed 1 base at V and 5 bases at J, with 7 bases between. CDR1 is SGHRS, CDR2 YFSETQ, per germline.

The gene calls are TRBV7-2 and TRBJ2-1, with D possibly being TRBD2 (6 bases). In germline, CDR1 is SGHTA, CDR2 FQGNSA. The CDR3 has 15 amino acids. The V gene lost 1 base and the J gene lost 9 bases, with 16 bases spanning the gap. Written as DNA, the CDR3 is TGTGCCAGCAGCTTAGATGGGATCAGCGGGCGTGAGCAGTTCTTC. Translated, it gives CASSLDGISGREQFF.

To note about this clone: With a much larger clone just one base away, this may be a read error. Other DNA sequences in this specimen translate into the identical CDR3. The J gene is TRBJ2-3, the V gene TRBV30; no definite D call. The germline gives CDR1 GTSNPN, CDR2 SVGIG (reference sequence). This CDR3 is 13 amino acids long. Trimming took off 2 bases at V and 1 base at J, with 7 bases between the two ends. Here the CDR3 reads CAWSRPGTDTQYF. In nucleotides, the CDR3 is TGTGCCTGGAGTCGGCCCGGCACAGATACGCAGTATTTT.

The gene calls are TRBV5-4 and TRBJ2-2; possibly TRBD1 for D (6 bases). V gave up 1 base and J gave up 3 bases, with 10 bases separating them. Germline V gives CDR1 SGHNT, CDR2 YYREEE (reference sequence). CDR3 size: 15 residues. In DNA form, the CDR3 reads TGTGCCAGCAGCTTGCCAGGGGCGGACACCGGGGAGCTGTTTTTT. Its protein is CASSLPGADTGELFF.

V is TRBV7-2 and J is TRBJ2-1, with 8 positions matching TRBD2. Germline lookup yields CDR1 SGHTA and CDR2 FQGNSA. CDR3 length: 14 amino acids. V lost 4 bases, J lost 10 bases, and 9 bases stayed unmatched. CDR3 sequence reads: CASSYRLAPKEQFF. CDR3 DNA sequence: TGTGCCAGCAGCTACAGACTAGCGCCCAAAGAGCAGTTCTTC. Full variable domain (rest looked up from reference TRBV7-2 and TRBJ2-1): GAGVSQSPSNKVTEKGKDVELRCDPISGHTALYWYRQSLGQGLEFLIYFQGNSAPDKSGLPSDRFSAERTGGSVSTLTIQRTQQEDSAVYLCASSYRLAPKEQFFGPGTRLTVL.

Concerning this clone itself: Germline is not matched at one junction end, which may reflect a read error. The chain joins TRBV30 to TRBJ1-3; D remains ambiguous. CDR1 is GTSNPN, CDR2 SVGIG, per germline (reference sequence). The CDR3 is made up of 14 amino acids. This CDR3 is CAWRGELSGHTIYF. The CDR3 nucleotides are TGTGCCTGGAGGGGCGAGCTGTCTGGACACACCATATATTTT. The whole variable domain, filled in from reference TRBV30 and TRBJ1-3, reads SQTIHQWPATLVQPVGSPLSLECTVEGTSNPNLYWYRQAAGRGLQLLFYSVGIGQISSEVPQNLSASRPQDRQFILSSKKLLLSDSGFYLCAWRGELSGHTIYFGEGSWLTVV.

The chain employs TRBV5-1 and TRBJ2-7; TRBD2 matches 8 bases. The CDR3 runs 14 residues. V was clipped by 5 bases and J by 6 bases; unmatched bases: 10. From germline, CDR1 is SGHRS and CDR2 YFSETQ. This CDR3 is CASRRSGSEGEQYF. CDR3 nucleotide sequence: TGCGCCAGCAGAAGAAGCGGGAGTGAGGGCGAGCAGTACTTC.

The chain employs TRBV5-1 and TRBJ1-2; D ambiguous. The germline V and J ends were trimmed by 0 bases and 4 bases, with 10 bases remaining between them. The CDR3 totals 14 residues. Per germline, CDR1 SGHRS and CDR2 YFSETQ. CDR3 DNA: TGCGCCAGCAGCTTGGCGGATAGTTCCTATGGCTACACCTTC. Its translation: CASSLADSSYGYTF.